This is a list of T cell receptor beta chains from one sample in a study of Ad26.COV2.S vaccination and SARS-CoV-2 variants. The table came from immunoSEQ multiplex PCR; TCRdb's copy has only in-frame clones and leaves some out. The sample has about 280,000 clones, approximately 89% seen once; the top ten hold under 4%. The sample here was peripheral blood, taken in a trial of Ad26.COV2.S vaccine versus placebo. The receptor set was obtained from a person between 18 and 59 years old who received the Ad26.COV2.S COVID-19 vaccine or a placebo. CDR3s include the opening cysteine and the closing phenylalanine or tryptophan. Each record gives: J gene, V gene, clone size, D gene, CDR3 DNA, CDR3 protein. D genes are given only for firm matches. Clone sizes are given selectively: once, few, many, or a class where the clone is expanded.

J: TRBJ1-5
V: TRBV5-1
size: -
D: -
DNA: TGCGCCAGCAGCTTGGCAGGGGGCAATCAGCCCCAGCATTTT
CDR3: CASSLAGGNQPQHF

J: TRBJ1-2
V: TRBV6-5
size: -
D: TRBD1
DNA: TGTGCCAGCAGACCCGGACAGGGGGCCTATGGCTACACCTTC
CDR3: CASRPGQGAYGYTF

J: TRBJ1-1
V: TRBV10-3
size: -
D: TRBD1
DNA: TGTGCCATCAGTTTGACAGGGATGAACACTGAAGCTTTCTTT
CDR3: CAISLTGMNTEAFF

J: TRBJ2-1
V: TRBV11-2
size: -
D: TRBD1
DNA: TGTGCCAGCAGCTTAGATTGGCAGGGGGCTATCAATGAGCAGTTCTTC
CDR3: CASSLDWQGAINEQFF

J: TRBJ2-5
V: TRBV6-5
size: -
D: TRBD2
DNA: TGTGCCAGCAGTTACGAGCGGGGCGGCCGGGGGACCCAGTACTTC
CDR3: CASSYERGGRGTQYF

J: TRBJ2-1
V: TRBV15
size: -
D: -
DNA: TGTGCCACCAGCAGAGATGAGGGTTTCCATGAGCAGTTCTTC
CDR3: CATSRDEGFHEQFF

J: TRBJ2-1
V: TRBV5-1
size: -
D: -
DNA: TGCGCCAGCAGCCTGGTGATAAATTATGAGCAGTTCTTC
CDR3: CASSLVINYEQFF

J: TRBJ1-2
V: TRBV6-6
size: -
D: -
DNA: TGTGCCAGCAGTTACAGGTCCAGGGTCTATGGCTACACCTTC
CDR3: CASSYRSRVYGYTF

J: TRBJ2-7
V: TRBV14
size: -
D: -
DNA: TGTGCCAGCAGCCCAGTTGCCTGGAGGGTCCCCTCCTACGAGCAGTACTTC
CDR3: CASSPVAWRVPSYEQYF

J: TRBJ1-2
V: TRBV3-1/TRBV3-2
size: -
D: -
DNA: TGTGCCAGCAGCCAAGGAACCGGGCCCTCCTGGGGCTACACCTTC
CDR3: CASSQGTGPSWGYTF

J: TRBJ2-1
V: TRBV5-4
size: -
D: -
DNA: TGTGCCAGCAGCCGTCCGGGAACCCTTAGCAATGAGCAGTTCTTC
CDR3: CASSRPGTLSNEQFF

J: TRBJ2-3
V: TRBV5-1
size: -
D: TRBD1
DNA: TGCGCCAGCAGCAATGGGCCCGGGACAGGGGGTACAGATACGCAGTATTTT
CDR3: CASSNGPGTGGTDTQYF

J: TRBJ1-1
V: TRBV6-6
size: -
D: -
DNA: TGTGCCGTCCCCCGGGGCAGCGGGTTCATGAACACTGAAGCTTTCTTT
CDR3: CAVPRGSGFMNTEAFF

J: TRBJ2-7
V: TRBV6-5
size: -
D: TRBD1
DNA: TGTGCCAGCAGTTACACGGGACAGGGCTCCTACGAGCAGTACTTC
CDR3: CASSYTGQGSYEQYF

J: TRBJ1-5
V: TRBV6-5
size: many
D: -
DNA: TGTGCCAGCAGCGCCGACAGTTATCAGCCCCAGCATTTT
CDR3: CASSADSYQPQHF

J: TRBJ2-1
V: TRBV5-4
size: -
D: -
DNA: TGTGCCAGCAGCTTGAGGGGGGGCTCCTACAATGAGCAGTTCTTC
CDR3: CASSLRGGSYNEQFF

J: TRBJ2-1
V: TRBV6-2/TRBV6-3
size: -
D: TRBD2
DNA: TGTGCCAGCAGTTACCCGGGGCTAGCGGGGTACAATGAGCAGTTCTTC
CDR3: CASSYPGLAGYNEQFF

J: TRBJ2-5
V: TRBV6-6
size: -
D: TRBD1
DNA: TGTGCCAGCAGCCAGGACAGGGGAGGACAAGAGACCCAGTACTTC
CDR3: CASSQDRGGQETQYF

J: TRBJ2-5
V: TRBV9
size: -
D: -
DNA: TGTGCCAGCAGCGTAGCCTCCCAGGAGACCCAGTACTTC
CDR3: CASSVASQETQYF

J: TRBJ1-3
V: TRBV6-6
size: -
D: -
DNA: TGTGCCAGCAGCCCTCCAACAGGAATCTCTGGAAACACCATATATTTT
CDR3: CASSPPTGISGNTIYF